These T cell receptor beta chains were read from a single sample in a study of early stage breast cancer tumors. Some clones are missing from TCRdb's copy, which holds only in-frame ones; the method was immunoSEQ multiplex PCR. The data contain roughly 49,000 clones, around 80% of them singletons. Sequenced material: blood. The source is a person in their forties with breast cancer. The CDR3 runs from the conserved cysteine through the conserved F or W.

v_gene: TRBV19
CDR3aa: CASSIRNRDSYQPQHF

v_gene: TRBV27
CDR3aa: CASSLWSTSTDTQYF

v_gene: TRBV6-1
CDR3aa: CASSRELGEQFF

v_gene: TRBV19
CDR3aa: CASSIAGTSGGYTF

v_gene: TRBV13
CDR3aa: CASSLAGGGNKQETQYF

v_gene: TRBV30
CDR3aa: CAWRISPLDTQYF

v_gene: TRBV6-1
CDR3aa: CASSERTGGSFTEAFF

v_gene: TRBV2
CDR3aa: CARLAGDYGYTF

v_gene: TRBV7-9
CDR3aa: CASSLTGSTYEQYF

v_gene: TRBV5-1
CDR3aa: CASSLNPGQVEKLFF

v_gene: TRBV5-1
CDR3aa: CASSTGTYDEKLFF

v_gene: TRBV5-6
CDR3aa: CASSQGVGGYTF

v_gene: TRBV10-3
CDR3aa: CATGGQGGGSRGQETQYF

v_gene: TRBV7-8
CDR3aa: CASSLARGPYEQYF

v_gene: TRBV19
CDR3aa: CASSIGGVGTQPQHF

v_gene: TRBV7-6
CDR3aa: CASSFGAGGPYEQYF

v_gene: TRBV5-6
CDR3aa: CASSSAQGARSIGAFF

v_gene: TRBV7-2
CDR3aa: CASSPNRAQDTQYF

v_gene: TRBV19
CDR3aa: CASSIAVGTSGGEQFF

v_gene: TRBV6-5
CDR3aa: CASSYLAGGRSPLHF

v_gene: TRBV9
CDR3aa: CASSVTGGATNEKLFF

v_gene: TRBV6-6
CDR3aa: CASSYNREQYF

v_gene: TRBV7-6
CDR3aa: CASSRDSIYEQYF

v_gene: TRBV5-5
CDR3aa: CASSLKAEDQPQHF

v_gene: TRBV29-1
CDR3aa: CSVTTSFYEQYF

v_gene: TRBV7-2
CDR3aa: CASSLLAGGGAGELFF

v_gene: TRBV2
CDR3aa: CASSEDGLSTDTQYF

v_gene: TRBV7-2
CDR3aa: CASSSPGADTQYF

v_gene: TRBV12-5
CDR3aa: CASGPPQAGARNEQFF

v_gene: TRBV14
CDR3aa: CASSPLSGGGRAFF

v_gene: TRBV19
CDR3aa: CASSPVWGGDRGMGVSNQPQHF

v_gene: TRBV6-6
CDR3aa: CASSPGTRKYEQYF

v_gene: TRBV11-3
CDR3aa: CASSLTRNTGELFF

v_gene: TRBV5-1
CDR3aa: CASSLGQAGELFF

v_gene: TRBV11-2
CDR3aa: CASSLEGAGEAFF

v_gene: TRBV6-1
CDR3aa: CASSDPPPDTQYF

v_gene: TRBV10-1
CDR3aa: CASSDGDRMNTEAFF